The rows below give T cell receptor beta chains drawn from one sample of a study of neurological immune-mediated disorders. TCRdb ran MiXCR on the 5' RACE reads and lists one entry per CDR3 protein. The table shows some 10,000 distinct CDR3 sequences, with under 25% occurring only once. What was sequenced was CD8+ T cells from blood. The source of these receptors is a woman in her sixties or seventies with HTLV-1-associated myelopathy (HAM/TSP). Both conserved end residues are part of each CDR3. D genes are given only for firm matches. Clone size is not always given. Where it is, it says once, few, many or a class for expanded clones.

CASSFRAGGAANEQFF | TGCGCCAGCAGCTTCCGTGCAGGGGGGGCGGCCAATGAGCAGTTCTTC | - | TRBJ2-1 | TRBV4-1 | few
CASSYSSGQWETQYF | TGTGCCAGCAGTTACTCCAGTGGGCAGTGGGAGACCCAGTACTTC | - | TRBJ2-5 | TRBV6-5 | -
CASTPGTGGYEQYF | TGTGCCAGCACCCCAGGGACAGGAGGGTACGAGCAGTACTTC | TRBD1 | TRBJ2-7 | TRBV12-3/TRBV12-4 | -
CASGFVFGELFF | TGTGCTAGTGGTTTTGTCTTCGGGGAGCTGTTTTTT | - | TRBJ2-2 | TRBV12-5 | many
CASSQGAGEQFF | TGTGCCAGCAGTCAGGGCGCGGGTGAGCAGTTCTTC | - | TRBJ2-1 | TRBV6-1 | many
CSVGGSYEQYF | TGCAGCGTCGGGGGGTCCTACGAGCAGTACTTC | TRBD2 | TRBJ2-7 | TRBV29-1 | many
CASRGGTENSRSGTEAFF | TGCGCCAGCAGGGGCGGGACGGAGAATTCTCGTTCGGGCACTGAAGCTTTCTTT | - | TRBJ1-1 | TRBV5-1 | many
CASSYRLAGETQYF | TGTGCCAGCAGTTACCGCCTAGCAGGAGAGACCCAGTACTTC | - | TRBJ2-5 | TRBV6-5 | many
CASSLVPDRVLSGANVLTF | TGCGCCAGCAGCTTGGTCCCGGACAGGGTACTTTCTGGGGCCAACGTCCTGACTTTC | TRBD1 | TRBJ2-6 | TRBV5-1 | many
CASTPTGEYEQYF | TGTGCCAGCACCCCCACGGGGGAGTACGAGCAGTACTTC | - | TRBJ2-7 | TRBV6-6 | -
CASSLVDGLSSGNTIYF | TGCGCCAGCAGCTTGGTCGACGGCCTGAGCTCTGGAAACACCATATATTTT | - | TRBJ1-3 | TRBV5-1 | many
CSARELSRYEQYF | TGCAGTGCTAGAGAGCTTAGCCGGTACGAGCAGTACTTC | - | TRBJ2-7 | TRBV20-1 | medium-sized
CSASPWPKRGDEQFF | TGCAGTGCAAGCCCCTGGCCCAAGCGGGGGGATGAGCAGTTCTTC | TRBD2 | TRBJ2-1 | TRBV20-1 | many
CASSRKGGGNYGYTF | TGTGCCAGCAGCCGAAAGGGGGGAGGTAACTATGGCTACACCTTC | - | TRBJ1-2 | TRBV6-1 | many
CSAGLGGGVNEQFF | TGCAGTGCTGGCCTCGGGGGGGGAGTGAATGAGCAGTTCTTC | TRBD2 | TRBJ2-1 | TRBV20-1 | -
CASSVSGQGRGDTQYF | TGTGCCAGCAGCGTTTCCGGACAGGGTAGGGGAGATACGCAGTATTTT | TRBD1 | TRBJ2-3 | TRBV9 | many
CSARTVGTGEQYF | TGCAGTGCTAGGACAGTTGGAACGGGCGAGCAGTACTTC | - | TRBJ2-7 | TRBV20-1 | many
CASSYNVLGEQYF | TGTGCCAGCAGTTACAACGTTTTAGGGGAGCAGTACTTC | - | TRBJ2-7 | TRBV6-5 | many
CASSASRAGGLPYEQYF | TGTGCCAGCAGTGCGAGTCGGGCAGGGGGGTTACCCTACGAGCAGTACTTC | - | TRBJ2-7 | TRBV2 | few
CSARASGVYEQFF | TGCAGTGCTAGAGCCTCAGGGGTCTATGAGCAGTTCTTC | - | TRBJ2-1 | TRBV20-1 | many
CSVTTQGWRSYEQYF | TGCAGCGTTACAACCCAGGGGTGGCGGTCCTACGAGCAGTACTTC | - | TRBJ2-7 | TRBV29-1 | many
CSASLYLSAYNEQFF | TGCAGTGCTTCCCTTTACCTATCTGCCTACAATGAGCAGTTCTTC | - | TRBJ2-1 | TRBV20-1 | many
CAWSALQVPTYGYTF | TGTGCCTGGAGTGCACTACAGGTCCCAACTTATGGCTACACCTTC | - | TRBJ1-2 | TRBV30 | -
CASSRDGDPSTDTQYF | TGCGCCAGCAGCAGGGATGGGGACCCTAGCACAGATACGCAGTATTTT | - | TRBJ2-3 | TRBV5-1 | -
CASSRNRGTGGKSILRAFF | TGTGCCAGCAGCCGAAACCGCGGGACAGGGGGCAAGAGCATTTTGCGAGCTTTCTTT | TRBD1 | TRBJ1-1 | TRBV14 | many
CSARGQELYEQYF | TGCAGTGCTAGAGGCCAGGAGCTTTACGAGCAGTACTTC | - | TRBJ2-7 | TRBV20-1 | many
CASSYSHRGNQPQHF | TGTGCCAGCAGTTACTCCCACAGGGGGAATCAGCCCCAGCATTTT | TRBD1 | TRBJ1-5 | TRBV6-5 | -
CASSSRDRVTGELFF | TGTGCCAGCAGCTCAAGGGACAGGGTCACCGGGGAGCTGTTTTTT | TRBD1 | TRBJ2-2 | TRBV7-9 | -
CSARGGGAANEQFF | TGCAGTGCTAGGGGAGGGGGGGCGGCCAATGAGCAGTTCTTC | - | TRBJ2-1 | TRBV20-1 | -
CASSLGGGLYNEQFF | TGTGCCAGCAGCTTAGGCGGGGGGCTTTACAATGAGCAGTTCTTC | TRBD2 | TRBJ2-1 | TRBV7-8 | many
CSASVLGGFTF | TGCAGTGCTAGCGTCCTTGGGGGTTTCACCTTC | - | TRBJ1-2 | TRBV20-1 | many
CASTPPGRGGETQYF | TGTGCCAGCACCCCCCCGGGCAGGGGAGGTGAGACCCAGTACTTC | - | TRBJ2-5 | TRBV2 | many
CASSVGVQEREQYF | TGTGCCAGCAGCGTTGGAGTACAGGAAAGGGAGCAGTACTTC | - | TRBJ2-7 | TRBV9 | many
CASSHQTSGSYNEQFF | TGTGCCAGCAGCCATCAGACTAGCGGCTCCTACAATGAGCAGTTCTTC | TRBD2 | TRBJ2-1 | TRBV4-2 | many
CASSPFRLVEETQYF | TGTGCCAGCAGCCCCTTTCGACTAGTAGAAGAGACCCAGTACTTC | - | TRBJ2-5 | TRBV3-1 | many
CASSRERGPYNEQFF | TGTGCCAGCAGCCGGGAGCGGGGGCCCTACAATGAGCAGTTCTTC | TRBD2 | TRBJ2-1 | TRBV3-1 | -
CASSPRQGLSYEQYF | TGCGCCAGCAGCCCCAGACAGGGCCTCTCCTACGAGCAGTACTTC | TRBD1 | TRBJ2-7 | TRBV5-1 | many
CARRKWSWTSGEAGEKLPQYF | TGTGCCAGAAGAAAATGGTCATGGACTAGCGGGGAGGCGGGCGAAAAATTGCCCCAGTACTTC | TRBD2 | TRBJ2-5 | TRBV5-3 | -
CASSLSRNSGNTIYF | TGCGCCAGCAGCCTGTCGCGGAACTCTGGAAACACCATATATTTT | - | TRBJ1-3 | TRBV5-1 | -
CASSPYGQLTKGTEAFF | TGTGCCAGCAGCCCTTATGGACAGCTAACCAAGGGCACTGAAGCTTTCTTT | - | TRBJ1-1 | TRBV9 | many
CASSAASGGSYKKYF | TGTGCCAGCAGCGCCGCCTCAGGGGGCTCCTACAAGAAGTACTTC | TRBD1 | TRBJ2-7 | TRBV9 | -
CASSYEAENTGELFF | TGTGCCAGCAGTTACGAGGCGGAAAACACCGGGGAGCTGTTTTTT | - | TRBJ2-2 | TRBV6-5 | many
CASSASGSNQPQHF | TGTGCCAGCAGTGCGTCAGGTAGCAATCAGCCCCAGCATTTT | - | TRBJ1-5 | TRBV2 | many
CASSPSYEQYF | TGTGCCAGCAGCCCCTCCTACGAGCAGTACTTC | - | TRBJ2-7 | TRBV7-9 | many
CASSEWTGTNNEQFF | TGTGCCAGCAGTGAATGGACAGGGACTAACAATGAGCAGTTCTTC | - | TRBJ2-1 | TRBV2 | medium-sized